The rows below give T cell receptor beta chains drawn from one sample of a study of T cell changes during pregnancy in multiple sclerosis. The data were produced by immunoSEQ multiplex PCR, yet TCRdb's version contains in-frame clones alone and is incomplete. The sample has some 30,000 clones; about 88% are singletons. Source: CD8+ T cells from peripheral blood mononuclear cells, taken after pregnancy. The source of these receptors is a female donor with multiple sclerosis, enrolled in a pregnancy study. CDR3s include the opening cysteine and the closing phenylalanine or tryptophan. D genes are given only for firm matches. Clone size is stated in some rows and not others, as once, few, many or a class when expanded.

clone size	J gene	V gene	D gene	CDR3 DNA	CDR3 protein
.	TRBJ2-7	TRBV6-5	TRBD1	TGTGCCAGCAGCCCAGGGGGTTCCTACGAGCAGTACTTC	CASSPGGSYEQYF
.	TRBJ2-7	TRBV7-9	TRBD2	TGTGCCAGCAGCTTACTTTTAGCGGGAACGTACGAGCAGTACTTC	CASSLLLAGTYEQYF
once	TRBJ2-7	TRBV13	TRBD1	TGTGCCAGCAGTATGACAGGGGGCTCCTACGAGCAGTACTTC	CASSMTGGSYEQYF
.	TRBJ1-2	TRBV28	TRBD1	TGTGCCAGCAGTCTGAAACGGACAGGGGAAGGCTATGGCTACACCTTC	CASSLKRTGEGYGYTF
.	TRBJ1-1	TRBV27	TRBD1	TGTGCCAGCGGACAGGGTGCGATGAACACTGAAGCTTTCTTT	CASGQGAMNTEAFF
.	TRBJ2-7	TRBV29-1	.	TGCAGCGTTGAAGATCCGAGAGGGTCATCCTACGAGCAGTACTTC	CSVEDPRGSSYEQYF
few	TRBJ1-1	TRBV14	.	TGTGCCAGCAGCCTTCTGGGCGCGGGGCAGGGAAGTACCCCGAACACTGAAGCTTTCTTT	CASSLLGAGQGSTPNTEAFF
.	TRBJ2-7	TRBV9	TRBD1	TGTGCCAGCAGCGCCGGACAGGGGGCTTCCTACGAGCAGTACTTC	CASSAGQGASYEQYF
.	TRBJ1-3	TRBV6-1	.	TGTGCCAGCAGTGCGGGGGGCTCTGGAAACACCATATATTTT	CASSAGGSGNTIYF
.	TRBJ2-7	TRBV30	.	TGTGCCTGGAGTGTGGGGCACGAGCAGTACTTC	CAWSVGHEQYF
.	TRBJ2-7	TRBV28	TRBD2	TGTGCCAGCAGTTTTGATCTCCTTAGCGGGAGTTCCTACGAGCAGTACTTC	CASSFDLLSGSSYEQYF
once	TRBJ2-2	TRBV5-1	.	TGCGCCAGCAGCTTGTATCTAGCGAACACCGGGGAGCTGTTTTTT	CASSLYLANTGELFF
.	TRBJ2-2	TRBV29-1	TRBD2	TGCAGCGTTCTGACTAGCGGTAACACCGGGGAGCTGTTTTTT	CSVLTSGNTGELFF
.	TRBJ1-1	TRBV10-3	TRBD1	TGTGCCATCAGTGATAAGGGGGCCTGGACTGAAGCTTTCTTT	CAISDKGAWTEAFF
.	TRBJ2-5	TRBV9	TRBD2	TGTGCCAGCAGCGACCCCCTTGGGGGAGGGAGAGAGACCCAGTACTTC	CASSDPLGGGRETQYF
.	TRBJ2-7	TRBV21-1	.	TGTGCCAGCAAAGGGACACCTCTCCGGGAGCAGTACTTC	CASKGTPLREQYF
.	TRBJ2-5	TRBV6-5	TRBD2	TGTGCCAGCAGGGGACTAGCGGGAGAGACCCAGTACTTC	CASRGLAGETQYF
few	TRBJ2-3	TRBV6-4	TRBD2	TGTGCCAGCAGCGAGCGGGAGGTAGATACGCAGTATTTT	CASSEREVDTQYF
.	TRBJ2-1	TRBV6-4	.	TGTGCCAGCAGTGCCCTCTCGTCGAGCTCCTACAATGAGCAGTTCTTC	CASSALSSSSYNEQFF
.	TRBJ1-2	TRBV29-1	.	TGCAGCACCGCCAGGGGTACTGGCTACACCTTC	CSTARGTGYTF
once	TRBJ2-7	TRBV4-2	.	TGTGCCAGCAGCCAAGAGGGAGACGGGGGCTACGAGCAGTACTTC	CASSQEGDGGYEQYF
.	TRBJ2-6	TRBV29-1	.	TGCAGCGTTGTTACTGGGGCCAACGTCCTGACTTTC	CSVVTGANVLTF
once	TRBJ2-1	TRBV27	TRBD2	TGTGCCAGCAGTTTGACCCCATTTGGTGCCACTAGCGGGAGAATTTACAATGAGCAGTTCTTC	CASSLTPFGATSGRIYNEQFF
.	TRBJ1-4	TRBV19	TRBD1	TGTGCCAGTAGTCTCTTGGGACAGCCTAATGAAAAACTGTTTTTT	CASSLLGQPNEKLFF
.	TRBJ2-7	TRBV27	.	TGTGCCAGCAGTTTTGGAACAGCCTACGAGCAGTACTTC	CASSFGTAYEQYF
.	TRBJ2-3	TRBV14	TRBD1	TGTGCCAGCAGCCAAGAGGGGACAGGGTTTTGGACAGATACGCAGTATTTT	CASSQEGTGFWTDTQYF
.	TRBJ1-2	TRBV29-1	TRBD1	TGCAGCGTTGAGGGACAGGGCTATGGCTACACCTTC	CSVEGQGYGYTF
.	TRBJ2-7	TRBV2	.	TGTGCCAGCCGCGACGTGGGGGCAGACTACGAGCAGTACTTC	CASRDVGADYEQYF
once	TRBJ1-5	TRBV4-3	.	TGCGCCAGCAGCCAAGACAGGGTTAGCAATCAGCCCCAGCATTTT	CASSQDRVSNQPQHF
.	TRBJ1-2	TRBV9	.	TGTGCCAGCAGCGTAGAGGGGTCCCCTCGGACAGAAGCTAACTATGGCTACACCTTC	CASSVEGSPRTEANYGYTF
.	TRBJ2-1	TRBV7-8	.	TGTGCCAGCAGCTTAGAGGACTTTGATACCTACAATGAGCAGTTCTTC	CASSLEDFDTYNEQFF
.	TRBJ1-2	TRBV7-9	TRBD1	TGTGCCAGCAGCTTAAGTGTCGGACAGGGTGGCTATGGCTACACCTTC	CASSLSVGQGGYGYTF
.	TRBJ2-7	TRBV4-1	TRBD2	TGCGCCAGCAGCCAACCTAGCGGCTCCTACGAGCAGTACTTC	CASSQPSGSYEQYF
.	TRBJ2-6	TRBV25-1	.	TGTGCCAGCAGTGAAGCCGGTCAAATTTCTGGGGCCAACGTCCTGACTTTC	CASSEAGQISGANVLTF
.	TRBJ1-2	TRBV29-1	TRBD1	TGCAGCGTTGAACCACAGGGGGCGAACTATGGCTACACCTTC	CSVEPQGANYGYTF
.	TRBJ2-3	TRBV4-3	.	TGCGCCAGCAGCCAAGATAGTCATGCGAGAAGTAATACGCAGTATTTT	CASSQDSHARSNTQYF
.	TRBJ2-6	TRBV5-1	.	TGCGCCAGCAGCTTGGCGGGGGGCCGATGGGGTGGGGCCAACGTCCTGACTTTC	CASSLAGGRWGGANVLTF
.	TRBJ1-4	TRBV15	TRBD1	TGTGCCACCAGCAGAGATGGTGGGGGACAGGGTGGTGAAAAACTGTTTTTT	CATSRDGGGQGGEKLFF